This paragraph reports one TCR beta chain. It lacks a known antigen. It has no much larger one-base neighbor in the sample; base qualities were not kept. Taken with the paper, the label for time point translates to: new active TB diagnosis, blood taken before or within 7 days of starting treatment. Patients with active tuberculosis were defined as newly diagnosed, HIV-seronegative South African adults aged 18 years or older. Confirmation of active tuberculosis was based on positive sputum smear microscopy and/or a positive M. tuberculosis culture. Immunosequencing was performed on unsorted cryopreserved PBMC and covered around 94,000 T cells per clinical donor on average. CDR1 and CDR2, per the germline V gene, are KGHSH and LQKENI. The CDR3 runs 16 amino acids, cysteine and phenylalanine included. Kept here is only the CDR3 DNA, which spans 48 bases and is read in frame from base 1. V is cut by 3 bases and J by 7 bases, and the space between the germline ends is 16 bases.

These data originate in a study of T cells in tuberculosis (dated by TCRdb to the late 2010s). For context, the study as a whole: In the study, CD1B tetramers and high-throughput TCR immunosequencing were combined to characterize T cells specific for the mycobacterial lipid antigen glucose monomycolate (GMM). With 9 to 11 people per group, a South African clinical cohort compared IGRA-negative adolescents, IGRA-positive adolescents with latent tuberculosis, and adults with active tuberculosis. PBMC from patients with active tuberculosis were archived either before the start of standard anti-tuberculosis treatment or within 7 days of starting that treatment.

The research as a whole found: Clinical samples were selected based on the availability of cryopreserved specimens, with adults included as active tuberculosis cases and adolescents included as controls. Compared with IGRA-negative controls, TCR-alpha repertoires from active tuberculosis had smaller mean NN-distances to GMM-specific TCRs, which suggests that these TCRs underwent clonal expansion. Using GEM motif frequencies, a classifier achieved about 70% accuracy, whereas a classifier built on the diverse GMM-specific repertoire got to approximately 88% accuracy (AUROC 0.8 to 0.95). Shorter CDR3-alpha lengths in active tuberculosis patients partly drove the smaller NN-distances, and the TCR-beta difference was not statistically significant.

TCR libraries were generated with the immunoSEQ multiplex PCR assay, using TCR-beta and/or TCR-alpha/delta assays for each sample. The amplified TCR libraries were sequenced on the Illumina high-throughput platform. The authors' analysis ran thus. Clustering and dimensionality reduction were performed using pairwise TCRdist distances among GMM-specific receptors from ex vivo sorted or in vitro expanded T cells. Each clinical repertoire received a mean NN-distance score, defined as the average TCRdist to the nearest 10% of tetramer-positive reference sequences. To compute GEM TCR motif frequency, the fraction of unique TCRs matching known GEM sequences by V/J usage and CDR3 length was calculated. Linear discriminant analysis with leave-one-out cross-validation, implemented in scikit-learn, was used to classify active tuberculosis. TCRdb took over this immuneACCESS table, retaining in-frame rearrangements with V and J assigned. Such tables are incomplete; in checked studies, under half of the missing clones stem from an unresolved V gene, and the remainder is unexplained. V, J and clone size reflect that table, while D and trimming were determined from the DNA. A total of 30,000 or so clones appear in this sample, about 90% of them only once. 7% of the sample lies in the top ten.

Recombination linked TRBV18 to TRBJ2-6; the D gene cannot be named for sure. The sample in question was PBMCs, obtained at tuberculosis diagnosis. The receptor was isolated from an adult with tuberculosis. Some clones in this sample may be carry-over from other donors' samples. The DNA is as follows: TGTGCCAGCTCACCGGGTTCAGCGCTGGAAGCCAACGTCCTGACTTTC. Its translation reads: CASSPGSALEANVLTF.